A selection of T cell receptor beta chains follows, all from one sample in a study of blood T cells in healthy people across ages. Each CDR3 protein is one row after TCRdb ran MiXCR on the 5' RACE reads. The data contain approximately 580,000 distinct CDR3 sequences, approximately 25% of them singletons. The sample was also reused in another study, on T cells of mothers and their children.

The sequencing input was blood. Receptors originate from a boy younger than 18 in good health. Both conserved end residues are part of each CDR3. Each record gives: V gene, D gene, clone size, J gene, CDR3 DNA, CDR3 protein. The D gene is left open where the match is weak. Expanded clones are given a class, and other clones once, few, many or no size at all.

V: TRBV6-2/TRBV6-3; D: .; size: .; J: TRBJ2-3; DNA: TGTGCCAGCAGTTACGGTCAAACTTACACAGATACGCAGTATTTT; CDR3: CASSYGQTYTDTQYF
V: TRBV10-3; D: .; size: few; J: TRBJ2-7; DNA: TGTGCCATCAGTGAGTCGTGGAGGGGTGACTCCTACGAGCAGTACTTC; CDR3: CAISESWRGDSYEQYF
V: TRBV5-5; D: TRBD2; size: .; J: TRBJ2-3; DNA: TGTGCCAGCAGCCCAGCCGGGAGGTATACGCAGTATTTT; CDR3: CASSPAGRYTQYF
V: TRBV14; D: .; size: .; J: TRBJ2-2; DNA: TGTGCCAGCAGCCTTCAGGGGATCACCGGGGAGCTGTTTTTT; CDR3: CASSLQGITGELFF
V: TRBV11-2; D: .; size: .; J: TRBJ2-1; DNA: TGTGCCAGCAGCTTGGGGTTCTTGGGAAGTCTAGCGTTTAACAATGAGCAGTTCTTC; CDR3: CASSLGFLGSLAFNNEQFF
V: TRBV12-3/TRBV12-4; D: TRBD1; size: few; J: TRBJ1-1; DNA: TGTGCCAGCAGCGCCCCGGACAGGGTAACTGAAGCTTTCTTT; CDR3: CASSAPDRVTEAFF
V: TRBV11-1; D: TRBD2; size: .; J: TRBJ2-1; DNA: TGTGCCAGCAGCTTAGGGGGACTAGCGGGAGCCGGTGGCTCCTACAATGAGCAGTTCTTC; CDR3: CASSLGGLAGAGGSYNEQFF
V: TRBV10-3; D: .; size: .; J: TRBJ1-2; DNA: TGTGCCATCAGCCCCGGTGGCTATGGCTACACCTTC; CDR3: CAISPGGYGYTF
V: TRBV12-3/TRBV12-4; D: .; size: few; J: TRBJ2-2; DNA: TGTGCCAGCAGCCAGGTGCCCTTGGGATCCACCGGGGAGCTGTTTTTT; CDR3: CASSQVPLGSTGELFF
V: TRBV6-2/TRBV6-3; D: .; size: .; J: TRBJ2-1; DNA: TGTGCCAGCATTGGACAGTCCCCAAGTGACTACAATGAGCAGTTCTTC; CDR3: CASIGQSPSDYNEQFF
V: TRBV28; D: .; size: few; J: TRBJ1-1; DNA: TGTGCCAGCAGTCCCGCTACAGGGACGAACACTGAAGCTTTCTTT; CDR3: CASSPATGTNTEAFF
V: TRBV7-2; D: TRBD2; size: .; J: TRBJ2-7; DNA: TGTGCCAGCAGAACACTAGCGGAACCCTACGAGCAGTACTTC; CDR3: CASRTLAEPYEQYF
V: TRBV4-3; D: TRBD2; size: .; J: TRBJ2-3; DNA: TGCGCCAGCAGCGGGGAGGGTCCTATAGATACGCAGTATTTT; CDR3: CASSGEGPIDTQYF
V: TRBV6-6; D: .; size: .; J: TRBJ1-1; DNA: TGTGCCAGCAGTTTGGCGGGGGGGCGCCCCGGGATGAACACTGAAGCTTTCTTT; CDR3: CASSLAGGRPGMNTEAFF
V: TRBV7-9; D: .; size: few; J: TRBJ2-6; DNA: TGTGCCAGCAGCTCGCGGAGGAGGGTCTCTGGGGCCAACGTCCTGACTTTC; CDR3: CASSSRRRVSGANVLTF